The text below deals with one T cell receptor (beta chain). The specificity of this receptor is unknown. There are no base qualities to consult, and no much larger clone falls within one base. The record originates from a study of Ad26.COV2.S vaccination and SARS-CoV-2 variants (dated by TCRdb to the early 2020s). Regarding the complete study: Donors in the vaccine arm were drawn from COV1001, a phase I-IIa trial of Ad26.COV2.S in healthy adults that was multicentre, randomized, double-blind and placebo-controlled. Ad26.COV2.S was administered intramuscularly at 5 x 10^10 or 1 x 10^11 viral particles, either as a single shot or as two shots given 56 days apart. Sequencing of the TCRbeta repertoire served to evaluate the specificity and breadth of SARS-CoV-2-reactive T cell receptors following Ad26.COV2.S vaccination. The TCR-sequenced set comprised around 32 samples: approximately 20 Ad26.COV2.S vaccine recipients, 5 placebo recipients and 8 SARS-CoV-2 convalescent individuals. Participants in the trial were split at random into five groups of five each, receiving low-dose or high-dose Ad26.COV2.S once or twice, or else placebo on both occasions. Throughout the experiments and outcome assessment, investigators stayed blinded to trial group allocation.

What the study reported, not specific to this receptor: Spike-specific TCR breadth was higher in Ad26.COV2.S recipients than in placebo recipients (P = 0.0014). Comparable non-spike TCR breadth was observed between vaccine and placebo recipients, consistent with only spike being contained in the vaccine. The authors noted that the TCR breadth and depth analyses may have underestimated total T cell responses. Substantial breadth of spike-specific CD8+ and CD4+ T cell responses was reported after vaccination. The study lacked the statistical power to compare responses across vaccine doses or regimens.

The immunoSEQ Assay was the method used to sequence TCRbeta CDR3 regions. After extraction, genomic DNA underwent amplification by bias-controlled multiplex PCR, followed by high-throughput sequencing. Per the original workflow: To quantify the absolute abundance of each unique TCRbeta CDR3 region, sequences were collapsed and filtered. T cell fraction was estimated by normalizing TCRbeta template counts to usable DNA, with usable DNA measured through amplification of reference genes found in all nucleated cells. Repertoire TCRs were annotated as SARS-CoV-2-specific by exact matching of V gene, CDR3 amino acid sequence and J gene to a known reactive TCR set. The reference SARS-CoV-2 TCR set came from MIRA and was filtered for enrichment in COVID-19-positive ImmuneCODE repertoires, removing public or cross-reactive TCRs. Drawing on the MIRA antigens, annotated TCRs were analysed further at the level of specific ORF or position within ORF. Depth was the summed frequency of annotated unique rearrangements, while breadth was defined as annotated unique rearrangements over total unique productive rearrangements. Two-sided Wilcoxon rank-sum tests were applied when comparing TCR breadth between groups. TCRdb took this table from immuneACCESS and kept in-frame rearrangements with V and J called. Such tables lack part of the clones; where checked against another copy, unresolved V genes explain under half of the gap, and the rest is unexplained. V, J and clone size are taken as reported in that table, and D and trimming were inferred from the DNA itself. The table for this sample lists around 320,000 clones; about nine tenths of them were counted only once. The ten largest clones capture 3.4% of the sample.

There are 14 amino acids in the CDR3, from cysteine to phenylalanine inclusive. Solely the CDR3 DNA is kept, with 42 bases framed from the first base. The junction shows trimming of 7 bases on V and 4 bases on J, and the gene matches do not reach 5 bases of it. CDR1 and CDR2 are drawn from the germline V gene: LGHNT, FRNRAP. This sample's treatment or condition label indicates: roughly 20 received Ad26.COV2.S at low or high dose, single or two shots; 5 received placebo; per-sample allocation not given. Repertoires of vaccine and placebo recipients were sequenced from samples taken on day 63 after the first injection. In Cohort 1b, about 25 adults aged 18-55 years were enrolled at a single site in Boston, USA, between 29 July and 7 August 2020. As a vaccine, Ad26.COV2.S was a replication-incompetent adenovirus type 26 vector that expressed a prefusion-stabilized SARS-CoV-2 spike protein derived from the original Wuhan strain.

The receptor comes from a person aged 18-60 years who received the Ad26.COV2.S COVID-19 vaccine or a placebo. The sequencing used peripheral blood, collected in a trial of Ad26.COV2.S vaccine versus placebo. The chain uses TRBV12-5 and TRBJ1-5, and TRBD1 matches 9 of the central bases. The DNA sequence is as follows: TGTGCTAGTGCCTACAGGGGGCTAAATCAGCCCCAGCATTTT. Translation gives CASAYRGLNQPQHF.